One sample yielded the 25 T cell receptor beta chains listed below, sequenced in a study of human T cells and chemical hapten exposure (dated by TCRdb to the early 2020s). Library construction relied on RACE. Instrument used: NextSeq 500. TCRdb applied fastp at Q25 and MiXCR to the public reads, then kept only in-frame beta chains. Entries that share a CDR3 protein sequence are merged under the most common genes and DNA. This sample lists under 95,000 distinct CDR3 sequences; just under 9% were detected once. The ten most abundant clones make up 2.9% of the sample. The sample's time point label, decoded: healthy volunteer bleed at 2 weeks. Total RNA was isolated from unfractionated whole blood collected in Tempus Blood RNA tubes. Sequenced input: whole blood. Receptors were obtained from a female donor in good health. Some clones in this sample may be carry-over from other donors' samples.

This sequence joins TRBV7-2 and TRBJ2-5; no clear D. V was clipped by 4 bases and J by 10 bases, with 19 bases between them. Germline V CDR1 and CDR2: SGHTA, FQGNSA. This CDR3 comprises 14 residues. The CDR3 protein is CASSYSGYAAGQYF. The CDR3 region has the DNA TGTGCCAGCAGCTATTCGGGCTACGCAGCCGGCCAGTACTTC.

The chain carries TRBV6-6 and TRBJ2-7; D gene unclear. The CDR3 runs to 13 residues. The V end was cut by 4 bases, the J end by 2 bases, with 9 bases between. Per germline, CDR1 MNHNY and CDR2 SVGAGI (reference sequence). CDR3 sequence: CASSWASTYEQYF. CDR3 in DNA: TGTGCCAGCAGTTGGGCCTCTACCTACGAGCAGTACTTC.

V usage is TRBV12-3 or TRBV12-4 and J usage is TRBJ1-2; D is undetermined. V shed 1 base and J shed 12 bases, with 6 bases lying between them. This CDR3 has 10 residues. CDR3 DNA: TGTGCCAGCAGTTTAGATTTTGACACCTTC. This translates into CASSLDFDTF.

The table lists this clonotype with a few counts. The gene calls are TRBV29-1 and TRBJ2-1; 8 bases fit TRBD2. Germline assignment: CDR1 SQVTM and CDR2 ANQGSEA. This CDR3 region has 12 residues. J lost 9 bases, V lost 5 bases, and 6 bases had no gene match. The CDR3 reads CSVMGLVSEQFF. DNA of the CDR3: TGCAGCGTTATGGGACTAGTGAGTGAGCAGTTCTTC.

In its sample, this clonotype was seen many times. The CDR3 DNA sequence: TGCGCCAGCAGCCTCCGCGGGAGCTCCGAGTTGGCAGATACGCAGTATTTT. Residues: CASSLRGSSELADTQYF. The chain carries TRBV4-3 and TRBJ2-3; TRBD2 agrees at 7 bases. The germline gives CDR1 LGHNA, CDR2 YSLEER. The CDR3 sequence is 17 residues long. V dropped 4 bases and J dropped 4; count of bases not matched to a gene: 14.

The rearrangement links TRBV28 to TRBJ1-1; TRBD1 might be the D (5 bases). Germline CDR1 is MDHEN and CDR2 is SYDVKM. This CDR3 comprises 13 residues. The V end lost 3 bases, the J end lost 4 bases, and 9 bases lay between the germline ends. The chain's CDR3 is CASSLKRGTEAFF. The CDR3 nucleotides read TGTGCCAGCAGTTTGAAGAGGGGCACTGAAGCTTTCTTT. The whole variable domain, filled in from reference TRBV28 and TRBJ1-1, reads DVKVTQSSRYLVKRTGEKVFLECVQDMDHENMFWYRQDPGLGLRLIYFSYDVKMKEKGDIPEGYSVSREKKERFSLILESASTNQTSMYLCASSLKRGTEAFFGQGTRLTVV.

This clonotype has a handful of counts. This chain joins TRBV7-2 and TRBJ2-1; maybe TRBD2 (6 bases). Trimming shortened V by 1 base and J by 0 bases, and 7 bases separated the two germline ends. Germline assignment: CDR1 SGHTA and CDR2 FQGNSA. CDR3 length equals 15 residues. CDR3 DNA sequence: TGTGCCAGCAGCTTAGACGGGAGCTCCTACAATGAGCAGTTCTTC. Translation: CASSLDGSSYNEQFF.

With regard to this clonotype: A single base separates this from a much larger clone, so it may be a read error. This sequence joins TRBV2 and TRBJ2-5; a possible D gene is TRBD2 (6 bases). V lost 4 bases to trimming and J lost 6 bases, with 18 bases between them. Germline-derived CDR1 and CDR2 are SNHLY and FYNNEI. The CDR3 covers 15 residues. CDR3 nucleotides: TGTGCCAGCAGTGCCTGGGAGGTACTCGCCCAGACCCAGTACTTC. This gives the protein CASSAWEVLAQTQYF. Full variable domain (missing parts from reference TRBV2 and TRBJ2-5): EPEVTQTPSHQVTQMGQEVILRCVPISNHLYFYWYRQILGQKVEFLVSFYNNEISEKSEIFDDQFSVERPDGSNFTLKIRSTKLEDSAMYFCASSAWEVLAQTQYFGPGTRLLVL.

This chain uses TRBV20-1 with TRBJ1-5; D is unclear. Germline loops: CDR1 DFQATT, CDR2 SNEGSKA (reference sequence). The CDR3 runs 13 residues. Trimming removed 4 bases at V and 1 base at J, with 8 bases between. The CDR3 sequence is CSAKGGSNQPQHF. The CDR3, as DNA: TGCAGTGCTAAGGGAGGGAGCAATCAGCCCCAGCATTTT.

V is TRBV9 and J is TRBJ2-3, with 14 bases matching TRBD2. CDR1 is SGDLS and CDR2 is YYNGEE in the germline V gene. The CDR3 runs to 16 residues. Trimming removed 4 bases from V and 4 bases from J; junction bases left unmatched: 5. The CDR3 DNA sequence: TGTGCCAGCAGCACCCGACTAGCGGGAGGGTCAGATACGCAGTATTTT. This encodes CASSTRLAGGSDTQYF.

This clonotype has only a few counts. J is TRBJ2-2 and V is TRBV27; no clear D gene. This CDR3 has 11 residues. V gave up 2 bases and J gave up 7 bases, with 2 bases separating them. Germline assignment: CDR1 MNHEY and CDR2 SMNVEV (reference sequence). The CDR3 sequence: CASSLNGELFF. CDR3 coding DNA: TGTGCCAGCAGTTTAAACGGGGAGCTGTTTTTT.

The chain links TRBV24-1 to TRBJ2-7; D call uncertain. CDR1 is KGHDR, CDR2 SFDVKD, per germline. The CDR3 has 13 amino acids. V dropped 4 bases and J dropped 5 bases, with 11 bases sitting between them. The CDR3 reads CATSDGGSDEQYF. CDR3 in DNA: TGTGCCACCAGTGACGGTGGATCGGACGAGCAGTACTTC.

This clonotype occurred many times. The V and J genes are TRBV5-6 and TRBJ2-6; 8 nucleotides align to TRBD1. J gave up 3 bases and V 3 bases, and 8 bases lay outside the gene matches. The CDR3 spans 17 residues. CDR1 is SGHDT and CDR2 is YYEEEE in the germline V gene. In nucleotides, the CDR3 is TGTGCCAGCAGCTGGGGGACAGGAATAGGTGGGGCCAACGTCCTGACTTTC. Protein: CASSWGTGIGGANVLTF.

This clonotype was recorded many times. The chain carries TRBV5-6 and TRBJ1-1; maybe TRBD1 (5 bases). The CDR3 runs 16 residues. Germline values: CDR1 SGHDT, CDR2 YYEEEE. Trimming shortened V by 4 bases and J by 4 bases, and 20 bases separated the two germline ends. CDR3 sequence (DNA): TGTGCCAGCAGCCCGAGGGGCCAGGGTGCAGGCACTGAAGCTTTCTTT. It encodes CASSPRGQGAGTEAFF.

This CDR3 is CSAPTSGRFNEQFF. CDR3 in DNA: TGCAGTGCCCCGACTAGCGGGAGGTTTAATGAGCAGTTCTTC. This sequence joins TRBV20-1 and TRBJ2-1; 13 bases agree with TRBD2. Trimming took 6 bases from V and 7 from J; bases not matched to a gene: 6. The CDR3 loop spans 14 amino acids. The V gene's germline CDR1 is DFQATT and CDR2 SNEGSKA (reference sequence).

The CDR3 nucleotides are TGTGCCAGCAGTTCGAGACTAGCGGGAGATTACGAGCAGTACTTC. Translation gives CASSSRLAGDYEQYF. The chain combines TRBV6-6 with TRBJ2-7, with 12 bases fitting TRBD2. The CDR3 contains 15 residues. J lost 4 bases, V lost 4 bases, and 5 bases had no gene match. Germline lookup yields CDR1 MNHNY and CDR2 SVGAGI (reference sequence).

This clonotype was observed at least ten times. This rearrangement joins TRBV4-1 to TRBJ1-1; 10 positions agree with TRBD1. Germline CDR1 is MGHRA and CDR2 is YSYEKL. J was trimmed by 11 bases and V by 2 bases; bases with no gene match: 14. The CDR3 totals 16 residues. The CDR3 sequence is CASSQPLTTGGLGAFF. CDR3 nucleotide sequence: TGCGCCAGCAGCCAACCCTTAACGACAGGGGGCTTGGGGGCTTTCTTT.

V usage is TRBV4-3 and J usage is TRBJ2-1; a weak D match, TRBD1 (6 bases). The V end was cut by 7 bases, the J end by 9 bases, with 25 bases between. The CDR3 runs to 16 residues. Germline V gives CDR1 LGHNA, CDR2 YSLEER. Here the CDR3 reads CASNEYHSRQGSEQFF. The CDR3 DNA reads TGCGCCAGCAATGAGTATCATAGTCGGCAGGGGAGTGAGCAGTTCTTC.

This clonotype was recorded at least ten times. The chain links TRBV5-6 to TRBJ1-2; 8 nucleotides agree with TRBD1. This CDR3 region has 14 residues. The V gene end was trimmed by 3 bases and the J gene end by 4 bases; junction bases not matched to a gene: 5. The V gene's germline CDR1 is SGHDT and CDR2 YYEEEE. CDR3 sequence: CASSSGQGIYGYTF. The CDR3 DNA follows: TGTGCCAGCAGCTCCGGACAGGGAATCTATGGCTACACCTTC.

Concerning this clonotype: A junction boundary mismatches the germline segment, possibly from a read error. The chain joins TRBV6-2 or TRBV6-3 to TRBJ2-7; 9 bases map to TRBD2. Germline V lookup: CDR1 MNHEY, CDR2 SVGEGT. CDR3 size: 14 residues. CDR3 DNA sequence: TGTGCCGGCAGTTACGCTGCAGCGGGGGGCGAGCAGTACTTC. It yields the protein CAGSYAAAGGEQYF.

The chain employs TRBV29-1 and TRBJ1-3; D ambiguous. The germline CDR1 and CDR2 sequences are SQVTM and ANQGSEA. The length of the CDR3 is 11 residues. Trimming pared 3 bases from V and 4 bases from J, leaving 4 bases between. This chain's CDR3 is CSVDVGNTIYF. For the CDR3, the DNA is TGCAGCGTTGACGTGGGAAACACCATATATTTT.

This clonotype has ten or more counts. V usage is TRBV7-2 and J usage is TRBJ2-7, with D possibly being TRBD1 (6 bases). CDR3 size: 13 residues. V was shortened by 4 bases and J by 4 bases, with 11 bases between the two germline ends. From germline, CDR1 is SGHTA and CDR2 FQGNSA. In DNA form, the CDR3 reads TGTGCCAGCAGCTCGGCCGACAGGTACGAGCAGTACTTC. It translates to CASSSADRYEQYF.

The chain uses TRBV7-2 and TRBJ2-7; 14 nucleotides agree with TRBD2. The CDR3 loop spans 18 amino acids. V gave up 5 bases and J gave up 3 bases; unmatched junction bases: 12. The germline gives CDR1 SGHTA, CDR2 FQGNSA. The CDR3 is CASSPGTSGSGRDYEQYF. DNA for the CDR3: TGTGCCAGCAGCCCCGGGACTAGCGGGAGTGGAAGGGACTACGAGCAGTACTTC.

This chain connects TRBV7-2 to TRBJ1-6, with TRBD1 identical over 9 bases. This CDR3 is built from 14 residues. CDR1 is SGHTA, CDR2 FQGNSA, per germline. The ends lost 7 bases at V and 10 bases at J; junction bases unmatched: 8. The CDR3 nucleotides read TGTGCCAGCACCACCAACAGGGGGCAATCACCCCTCCACTTT. Translating it yields CASTTNRGQSPLHF.

The chain links TRBV20-1 to TRBJ2-1, with 9 bases aligning to TRBD2. Unmatched junction bases numbered 7, after V lost 3 bases and J lost 7 bases. The CDR3 spans 14 residues. CDR1 is DFQATT and CDR2 is SNEGSKA in the germline V gene (reference sequence). The CDR3 spells CSARGLAELNEQFF. Written as DNA, the CDR3 is TGCAGTGCTAGGGGACTAGCCGAGCTAAATGAGCAGTTCTTC.